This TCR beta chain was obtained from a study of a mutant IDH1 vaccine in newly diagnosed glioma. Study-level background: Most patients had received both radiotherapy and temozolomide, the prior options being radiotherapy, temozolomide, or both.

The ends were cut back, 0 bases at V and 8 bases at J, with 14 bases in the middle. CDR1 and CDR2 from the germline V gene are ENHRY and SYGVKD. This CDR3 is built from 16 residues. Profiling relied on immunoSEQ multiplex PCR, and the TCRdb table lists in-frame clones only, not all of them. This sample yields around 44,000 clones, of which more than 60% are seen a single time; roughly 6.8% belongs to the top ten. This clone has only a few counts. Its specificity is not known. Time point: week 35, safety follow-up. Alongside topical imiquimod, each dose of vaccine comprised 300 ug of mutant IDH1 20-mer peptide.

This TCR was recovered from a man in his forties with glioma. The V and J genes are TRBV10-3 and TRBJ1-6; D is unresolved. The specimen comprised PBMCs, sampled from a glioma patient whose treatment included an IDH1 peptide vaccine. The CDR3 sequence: CAISESPGKADSPLHF. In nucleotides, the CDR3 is TGTGCCATCAGTGAGTCCCCGGGGAAAGCGGATTCACCCCTCCACTTT.